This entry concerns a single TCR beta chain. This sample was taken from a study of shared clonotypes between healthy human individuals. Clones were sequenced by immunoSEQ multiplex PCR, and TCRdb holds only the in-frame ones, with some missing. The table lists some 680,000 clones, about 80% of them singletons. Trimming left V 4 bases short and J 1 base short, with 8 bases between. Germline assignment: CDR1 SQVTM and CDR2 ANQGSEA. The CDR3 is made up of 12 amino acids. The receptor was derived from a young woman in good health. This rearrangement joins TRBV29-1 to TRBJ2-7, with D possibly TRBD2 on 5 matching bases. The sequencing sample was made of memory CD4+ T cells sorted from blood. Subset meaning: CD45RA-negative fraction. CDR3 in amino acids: CSVVTRSYEQYF. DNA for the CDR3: TGCAGCGTTGTAACTAGATCCTACGAGCAGTACTTC.